Sequencing of this T cell receptor (beta chain) was carried out in a study of molecular identifiers for immune sequencing clone quantification. TCRdb reanalysed the PCR reads using MiXCR and keeps one entry per CDR3 protein. The sample has about 500,000 distinct CDR3 sequences; around 23% are singletons. The CDR3 totals 17 residues. Per the germline V gene, CDR1 is SEHNR and CDR2 is FQNEAQ (reference sequence). V dropped 4 bases and J dropped 0 bases, with 19 bases sitting between them. The sequence came from a human donor in good health. Some libraries in this study had Jurkat cell RNA spiked in. The sequencing input was naive CD8+ T cells from blood, with Jurkat cell RNA spiked in. Subset given: FACS-sorted CD8+CD4-CCR7+CD45RA+ naive T cells. V usage is TRBV7-9 and J usage is TRBJ2-7; possibly TRBD2 for D (7 bases). The CDR3 DNA is TGTGCCAGCAGCTCCTGGGGGGGCAGTTATAGCTCCTACGAGCAGTACTTC. It encodes CASSSWGGSYSSYEQYF.